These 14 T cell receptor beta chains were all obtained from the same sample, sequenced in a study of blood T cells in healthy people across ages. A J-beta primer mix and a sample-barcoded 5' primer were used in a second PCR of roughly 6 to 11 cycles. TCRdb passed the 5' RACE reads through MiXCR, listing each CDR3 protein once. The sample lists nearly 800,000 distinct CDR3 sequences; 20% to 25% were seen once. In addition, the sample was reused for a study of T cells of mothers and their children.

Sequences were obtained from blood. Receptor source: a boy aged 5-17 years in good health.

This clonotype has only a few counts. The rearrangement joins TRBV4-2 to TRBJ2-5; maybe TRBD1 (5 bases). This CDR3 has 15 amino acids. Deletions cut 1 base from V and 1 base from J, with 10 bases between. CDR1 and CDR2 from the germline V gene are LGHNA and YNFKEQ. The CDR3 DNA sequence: TGTGCCAGCAGCCAAGTAGGGGATAGCCAAGAGACCCAGTACTTC. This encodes CASSQVGDSQETQYF.

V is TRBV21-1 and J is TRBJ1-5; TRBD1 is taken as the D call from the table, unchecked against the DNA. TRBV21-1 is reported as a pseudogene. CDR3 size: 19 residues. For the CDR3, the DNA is TGTGCCAGCAGCAAAGGCCAGGGACAGCGAAATTATAGCAATCAGCCCCAGCATTTT. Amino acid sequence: CASSKGQGQRNYSNQPQHF.

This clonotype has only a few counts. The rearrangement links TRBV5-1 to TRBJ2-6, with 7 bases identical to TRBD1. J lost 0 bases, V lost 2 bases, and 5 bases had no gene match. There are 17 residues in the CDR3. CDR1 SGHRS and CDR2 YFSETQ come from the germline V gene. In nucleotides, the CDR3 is TGCGCCAGCAGCTTAGGGACAGTCTCCTCTGGGGCCAACGTCCTGACTTTC. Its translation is CASSLGTVSSGANVLTF.

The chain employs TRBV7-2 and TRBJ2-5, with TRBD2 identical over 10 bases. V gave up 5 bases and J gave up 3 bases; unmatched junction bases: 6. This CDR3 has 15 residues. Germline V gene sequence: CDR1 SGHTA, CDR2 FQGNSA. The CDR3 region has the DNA TGTGCCAGCAGCCGGAGAACTAGCGGGGAAGAGACCCAGTACTTC. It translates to CASSRRTSGEETQYF.

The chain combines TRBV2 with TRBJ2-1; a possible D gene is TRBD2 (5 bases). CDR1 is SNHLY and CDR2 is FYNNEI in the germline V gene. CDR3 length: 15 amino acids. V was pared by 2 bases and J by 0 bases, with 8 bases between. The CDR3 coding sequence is TGTGCCAGCAGTGAAAGGGAGAGCTCCTACAATGAGCAGTTCTTC. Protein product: CASSERESSYNEQFF. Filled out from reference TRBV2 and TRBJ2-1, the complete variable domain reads EPEVTQTPSHQVTQMGQEVILRCVPISNHLYFYWYRQILGQKVEFLVSFYNNEISEKSEIFDDQFSVERPDGSNFTLKIRSTKLEDSAMYFCASSERESSYNEQFFGPGTRLTVL.

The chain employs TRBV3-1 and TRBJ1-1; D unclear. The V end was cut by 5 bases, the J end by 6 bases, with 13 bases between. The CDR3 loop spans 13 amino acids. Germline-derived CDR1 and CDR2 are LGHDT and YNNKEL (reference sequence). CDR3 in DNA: TGTGCCAGCAGCACTTACGCGGGCTCTGAAGCTTTCTTT. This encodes CASSTYAGSEAFF.

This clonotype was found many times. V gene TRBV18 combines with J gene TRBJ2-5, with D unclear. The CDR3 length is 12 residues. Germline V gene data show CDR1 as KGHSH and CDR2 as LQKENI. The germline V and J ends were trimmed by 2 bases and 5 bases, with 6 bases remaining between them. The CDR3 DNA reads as TGTGCCAGCTCACCAGGGCCCGAGACCCAGTACTTC. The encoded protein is CASSPGPETQYF.

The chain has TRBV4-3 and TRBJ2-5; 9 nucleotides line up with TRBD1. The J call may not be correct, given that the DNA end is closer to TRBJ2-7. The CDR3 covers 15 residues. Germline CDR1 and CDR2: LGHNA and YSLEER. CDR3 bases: TGCGCCAGCAGCCAAGATACGGACAGGGGTTACGAGCAGTACTTC. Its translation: CASSQDTDRGYEQYF.

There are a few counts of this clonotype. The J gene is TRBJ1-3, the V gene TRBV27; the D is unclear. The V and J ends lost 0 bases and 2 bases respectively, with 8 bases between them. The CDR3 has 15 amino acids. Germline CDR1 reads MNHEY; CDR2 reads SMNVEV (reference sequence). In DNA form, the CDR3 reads TGTGCCAGCAGTTTATCCGGAGGTCCTGGAAACACCATATATTTT. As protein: CASSLSGGPGNTIYF.

The CDR3: CASSFESGGYNEQFF. The CDR3 DNA reads as TGTGCCAGCAGCTTCGAAAGCGGGGGGTACAATGAGCAGTTCTTC. The chain has TRBV7-2 and TRBJ2-1; 9 nucleotides align to TRBD2. Per germline, CDR1 SGHTA and CDR2 FQGNSA. V shed 3 bases, J shed 4 bases, and the junction held 4 bases outside the gene matches. The CDR3 contains 15 residues.

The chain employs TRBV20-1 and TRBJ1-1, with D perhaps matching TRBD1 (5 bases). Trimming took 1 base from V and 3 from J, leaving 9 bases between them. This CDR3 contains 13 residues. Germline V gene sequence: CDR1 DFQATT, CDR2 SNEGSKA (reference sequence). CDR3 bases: TGCAGTGCTAGAGTTGCAGGGTACACTGAAGCTTTCTTT. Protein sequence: CSARVAGYTEAFF.

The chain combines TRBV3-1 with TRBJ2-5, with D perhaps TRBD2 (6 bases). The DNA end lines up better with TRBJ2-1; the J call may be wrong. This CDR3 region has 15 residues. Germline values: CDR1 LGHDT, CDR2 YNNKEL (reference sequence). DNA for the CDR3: TGTGCCAGCAGCCACGGTAGCGGCGCAGTCGATGAGCAGTTCTTC. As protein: CASSHGSGAVDEQFF.

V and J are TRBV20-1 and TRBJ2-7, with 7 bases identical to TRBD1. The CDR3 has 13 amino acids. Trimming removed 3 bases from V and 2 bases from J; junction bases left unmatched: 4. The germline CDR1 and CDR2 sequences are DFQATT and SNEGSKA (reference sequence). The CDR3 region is CSASVGTAYEQYF. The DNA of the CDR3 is TGCAGTGCTAGTGTTGGGACAGCCTACGAGCAGTACTTC.

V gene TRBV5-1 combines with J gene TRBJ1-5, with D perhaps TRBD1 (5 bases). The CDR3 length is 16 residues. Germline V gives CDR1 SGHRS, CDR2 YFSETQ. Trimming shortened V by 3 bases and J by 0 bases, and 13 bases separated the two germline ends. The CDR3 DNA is TGCGCCAGCAGCTCCGACAGATCTTATAGCAATCAGCCCCAGCATTTT. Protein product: CASSSDRSYSNQPQHF.